This T cell receptor beta chain was captured in a study of blood T cells in healthy people across ages. Study summary: There was about one barcoded beta molecule captured by template switching per two T cells.

With a J-beta primer mix and a sample-barcoded 5' primer, a second PCR ran about 6 to 11 cycles. TCRdb passed the 5' RACE reads through MiXCR, listing each CDR3 protein once. The profile shows about 1.7 million distinct CDR3 sequences, about 28% of them singletons. The CDR3 runs to 19 residues. The V gene end was trimmed by 3 bases and the J gene end by 6 bases; junction bases not matched to a gene: 18. Germline V lookup: CDR1 MDHEN, CDR2 SYDVKM. This receptor was obtained from a woman in her 30s in good health. V gene TRBV28 combines with J gene TRBJ2-7; 12 bases match TRBD1. The sequenced material came from blood. CDR3 region: CASSLIIGTGGNKGSEQYF. The CDR3, as DNA: TGTGCCAGCAGTTTGATAATCGGGACAGGGGGCAATAAAGGGAGCGAGCAGTACTTC.